This is a list of T cell receptor beta chains from one sample in a study of cytomegalovirus exposure and HLA in healthy donors. Clones were sequenced by immunoSEQ multiplex PCR, and TCRdb holds only the in-frame ones, with some missing. The data show approximately 100,000 clones, around 75% seen once. The sequencing sample was made of PBMCs. These receptors were taken from a man aged 45-60 years in good health and CMV-seronegative. Each CDR3 is given with its conserved first and last residue. The D gene is left open where the match is weak. Part of the rows lack a size; the others show once, few, many or a class for expanded clones.

d_call	cdr3_length	v_call	j_call	clone_size	cdr3_aa	cdr3_nt
TRBD1	15	TRBV6-1	TRBJ1-6	few	CASSEVVGGYSPLHF	TGTGCCAGCAGTGAAGTGGTAGGGGGCTATTCACCCCTCCACTTT
-	16	TRBV11-2	TRBJ2-7	-	CASSSDLGAENYEQYF	TGTGCCAGCAGCTCCGACCTTGGGGCAGAAAACTACGAGCAGTACTTC
TRBD2	14	TRBV5-6	TRBJ2-1	few	CASSPGLRYNEQFF	TGTGCCAGCAGCCCGGGACTACGCTACAATGAGCAGTTCTTC
-	16	TRBV19	TRBJ1-3	once	CASKDLAGRSGNTIYF	TGTGCCAGTAAAGATCTTGCAGGGCGATCTGGAAACACCATATATTTT
-	14	TRBV11-2	TRBJ1-2	-	CASSLNEVNYGYTF	TGTGCCAGCAGCTTAAACGAGGTGAACTATGGCTACACCTTC
-	15	TRBV4-1	TRBJ2-2	-	CASSQVQGSTGELFF	TGCGCCAGCAGCCAAGTACAGGGAAGCACCGGGGAGCTGTTTTTT
-	14	TRBV6-1	TRBJ1-5	-	CASSSVNRVSPQHF	TGTGCCAGCAGCTCGGTTAACAGGGTTAGTCCCCAGCATTTT
TRBD2	15	TRBV6-1	TRBJ2-5	few	CASSALLAGKETQYF	TGTGCCAGCAGCGCCCTACTAGCGGGGAAAGAGACCCAGTACTTC
-	14	TRBV9	TRBJ1-2	once	CASSVVPGNYGYTF	TGTGCCAGCAGCGTAGTACCGGGAAACTATGGCTACACCTTC
-	13	TRBV27	TRBJ1-6	once	CASSALPDSPLHF	TGTGCCAGCAGTGCCCTTCCAGATTCACCCCTCCACTTT
TRBD1	15	TRBV10-2	TRBJ2-1	-	CASSDGRGRRNEQFF	TGCGCCAGCAGTGATGGCAGGGGGCGCCGAAATGAGCAGTTCTTC
TRBD1	16	TRBV14	TRBJ1-2	-	CASSHVQGTPNYGYTF	TGTGCCAGCAGCCACGTACAGGGGACGCCCAACTATGGCTACACCTTC
-	13	TRBV11-3	TRBJ2-1	few	CASSLAVRGEQFF	TGTGCCAGCAGCTTAGCGGTGCGGGGAGAGCAGTTCTTC
-	17	TRBV18	TRBJ2-1	-	CASSPTSFNPGGNEQFF	TGTGCCAGCTCACCAACGAGCTTCAATCCGGGTGGCAATGAGCAGTTCTTC
TRBD1	15	TRBV7-2	TRBJ2-1	-	CASSLKTGGYNEQFF	TGTGCCAGCAGCTTAAAAACAGGGGGATACAATGAGCAGTTCTTC
-	15	TRBV5-6	TRBJ2-7	-	CASSLSLQGRYEQYF	TGTGCCAGCAGCTTGTCTCTACAGGGTAGATACGAGCAGTACTTC
TRBD2	15	TRBV7-9	TRBJ2-5	-	CASSLTAGGQETQYF	TGTGCCAGCAGCTTAACGGCGGGGGGCCAAGAGACCCAGTACTTC
-	12	TRBV29-1	TRBJ2-3	-	CSAEGGTDTQYF	TGCAGCGCCGAGGGGGGCACAGATACGCAGTATTTT
TRBD2	13	TRBV10-3	TRBJ2-7	-	CAISEAGGLEQYF	TGTGCCATCAGTGAGGCGGGAGGGCTCGAGCAGTACTTC
TRBD2	11	TRBV20-1	TRBJ2-3	-	CSVTSGHTQYF	TGCAGTGTGACTAGCGGGCATACGCAGTATTTT
TRBD2	14	TRBV7-2	TRBJ2-7	-	CASSDGGAAYEQYF	TGTGCCAGCAGCGACGGGGGGGCTGCCTACGAGCAGTACTTC
TRBD1	13	TRBV4-2	TRBJ1-1	-	CAGSQRDRAEAFF	TGTGCCGGCAGCCAACGGGACAGGGCCGAAGCTTTCTTT
TRBD1	16	TRBV29-1	TRBJ2-6	-	CSAGGQGSSGANVLTF	TGCAGCGCCGGAGGACAGGGCAGCTCTGGGGCCAACGTCCTGACTTTC
TRBD1	13	TRBV2	TRBJ1-1	-	CASNVDRETEAFF	TGTGCCAGCAACGTTGACAGGGAGACTGAAGCTTTCTTT
TRBD2	20	TRBV5-1	TRBJ2-7	once	CASTPSKAGGPGASSYEQYF	TGCGCCAGCACACCTAGTAAGGCGGGAGGCCCTGGCGCGAGCTCCTACGAGCAGTACTTC
TRBD2	12	TRBV30	TRBJ2-7	-	CAWNGGSLEQYF	TGTGCCTGGAACGGCGGGAGTCTCGAGCAGTACTTC
TRBD1	16	TRBV10-3	TRBJ2-3	once	CAISERATGGRDTQYF	TGTGCCATCAGTGAAAGGGCCACAGGGGGCAGGGATACGCAGTATTTT
TRBD2	16	TRBV6-5	TRBJ2-3	once	CASSYGTSVSTDTQYF	TGTGCCAGCAGTTACGGGACTAGCGTTAGCACAGATACGCAGTATTTT
TRBD1	15	TRBV6-5	TRBJ2-2	-	CASRGGFQFPGELFF	TGTGCCAGCAGAGGGGGCTTTCAATTCCCCGGGGAGCTGTTTTTT
-	14	TRBV7-2	TRBJ1-1	-	CASSPTTANTEAFF	TGTGCCAGCAGCCCGACGACAGCGAACACTGAAGCTTTCTTT
TRBD1	14	TRBV5-1	TRBJ1-4	-	CASRRDRGSGKLFF	TGCGCCAGCAGGAGGGACAGGGGATCGGGAAAACTGTTTTTT
TRBD2	16	TRBV5-4	TRBJ2-3	-	CASSLGAGGSTDTQYF	TGTGCCAGCAGCTTGGGGGCGGGGGGAAGCACAGATACGCAGTATTTT
-	13	TRBV28	TRBJ2-7	few	CASSLPGKAEQYF	TGTGCCAGCAGTTTACCGGGAAAAGCCGAGCAGTACTTC
TRBD2	12	TRBV2	TRBJ2-1	-	CASTGRGIEQFF	TGTGCCAGCACCGGGCGGGGGATTGAGCAGTTCTTC
-	15	TRBV7-3	TRBJ2-5	few	CASSLRGGQQETQYF	TGTGCCAGCAGCTTAAGAGGCGGACAGCAAGAGACCCAGTACTTC
TRBD2	16	TRBV7-9	TRBJ2-2	-	CASSSVSGRAAGELFF	TGTGCCAGCAGCTCGGTTAGCGGGAGGGCCGCCGGGGAGCTGTTTTTT
-	14	TRBV19	TRBJ1-2	-	CASSEAGPIGGYTF	TGTGCCAGTAGTGAGGCGGGACCTATCGGGGGCTACACCTTC
TRBD2	12	TRBV2	TRBJ2-2	-	CASRGDGGELFF	TGTGCCAGCCGGGGGGATGGCGGGGAGCTGTTTTTT
TRBD1	14	TRBV4-2	TRBJ1-1	few	CASTPGDSHTEAFF	TGTGCCAGCACCCCCGGGGACAGTCACACTGAAGCTTTCTTT
-	15	TRBV6-5	TRBJ1-5	-	CASSKGTHSNQPQHF	TGTGCCAGCAGCAAAGGGACACATAGCAATCAGCCCCAGCATTTT
-	15	TRBV5-6	TRBJ2-2	-	CASSDTRGTTGELFF	TGTGCCAGCAGCGACACCCGGGGGACGACCGGGGAGCTGTTTTTT
-	13	TRBV7-2	TRBJ1-2	-	CASSPTTNYGYTF	TGTGCCAGCAGCCCGACAACTAACTATGGCTACACCTTC
-	17	TRBV5-1	TRBJ2-1	few	CASSASFSTSSYNEQFF	TGCGCCAGCAGCGCCAGTTTTAGTACTAGCTCCTACAATGAGCAGTTCTTC
-	13	TRBV9	TRBJ2-1	-	CASSSTGYGEQFF	TGTGCCAGCAGCTCCACAGGGTACGGAGAGCAGTTCTTC
-	15	TRBV28	TRBJ1-5	-	CASSTAQGLDQPQHF	TGTGCCAGCAGCACAGCTCAGGGGTTGGATCAGCCCCAGCATTTT
-	13	TRBV7-2	TRBJ1-5	-	CASSPVINQPQHF	TGTGCCAGCTCGCCAGTTATCAATCAGCCCCAGCATTTT
-	15	TRBV11-2	TRBJ1-4	few	CASSPTGGMFEKLFF	TGTGCCAGCAGCCCCACGGGGGGCATGTTTGAAAAACTGTTTTTT
-	13	TRBV27	TRBJ2-3	-	CASSPRSGERQYF	TGTGCCAGCAGTCCCCGGTCGGGGGAGAGGCAGTATTTT
TRBD1	16	TRBV15	TRBJ1-4	-	CATSPRQGATNEKLFF	TGTGCCACCAGCCCGCGACAGGGGGCAACTAATGAAAAACTGTTTTTT
-	13	TRBV5-1	TRBJ2-5	-	CASSDVEGETQYF	TGCGCCAGCAGCGATGTAGAGGGAGAGACCCAGTACTTC
-	15	TRBV19	TRBJ1-1	-	CASSIGQVRNTEAFF	TGTGCCAGTAGTATAGGACAGGTCCGGAACACTGAAGCTTTCTTT
-	15	TRBV29-1	TRBJ2-7	-	CSVEDPLQGSYEQYF	TGCAGCGTTGAAGATCCCCTGCAGGGTTCCTACGAGCAGTACTTC
TRBD1	15	TRBV5-1	TRBJ2-7	-	CASSSSGGPSYEQYF	TGCGCCAGCAGCTCGTCAGGGGGCCCCTCCTACGAGCAGTACTTC
-	13	TRBV27	TRBJ2-1	-	CASSLDRNNEQFF	TGTGCCAGCAGTCTCGACAGAAACAATGAGCAGTTCTTC
TRBD2	19	TRBV7-3	TRBJ2-1	-	CASTSPGTSGGTSYNEQFF	TGTGCCAGCACGTCACCAGGGACTAGCGGAGGTACCTCCTACAATGAGCAGTTCTTC
TRBD2	16	TRBV7-2	TRBJ2-3	-	CASSPSGTRGTDTQYF	TGTGCCAGCAGCCCCTCCGGGACTAGGGGCACAGATACGCAGTATTTT
TRBD2	11	TRBV29-1	TRBJ2-7	-	CSAGTIYEQYF	TGCAGCGCTGGGACTATATACGAGCAGTACTTC
-	17	TRBV4-1	TRBJ2-7	-	CASSPDLGDSFTYEQYF	TGCGCCAGCAGCCCCGACCTGGGTGACAGCTTCACCTACGAGCAGTACTTC
-	11	TRBV20-1	TRBJ2-3	-	CSARVPDTQYF	TGCAGTGCTAGAGTTCCGGATACGCAGTATTTT
-	12	TRBV29-1	TRBJ2-5	-	CSVPGGLETQYF	TGCAGCGTTCCGGGGGGCCTAGAGACCCAGTACTTC